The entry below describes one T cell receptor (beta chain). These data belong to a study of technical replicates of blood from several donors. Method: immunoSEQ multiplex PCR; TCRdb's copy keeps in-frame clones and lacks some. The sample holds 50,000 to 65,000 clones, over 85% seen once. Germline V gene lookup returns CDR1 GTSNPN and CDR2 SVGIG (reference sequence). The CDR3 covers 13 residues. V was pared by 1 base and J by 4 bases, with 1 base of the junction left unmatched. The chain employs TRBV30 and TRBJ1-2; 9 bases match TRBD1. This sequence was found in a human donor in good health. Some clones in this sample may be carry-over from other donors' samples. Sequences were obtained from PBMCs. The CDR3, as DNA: TGTGCCTGGAGTGGACAGGGGGTCTATGGCTACACCTTC. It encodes CAWSGQGVYGYTF.